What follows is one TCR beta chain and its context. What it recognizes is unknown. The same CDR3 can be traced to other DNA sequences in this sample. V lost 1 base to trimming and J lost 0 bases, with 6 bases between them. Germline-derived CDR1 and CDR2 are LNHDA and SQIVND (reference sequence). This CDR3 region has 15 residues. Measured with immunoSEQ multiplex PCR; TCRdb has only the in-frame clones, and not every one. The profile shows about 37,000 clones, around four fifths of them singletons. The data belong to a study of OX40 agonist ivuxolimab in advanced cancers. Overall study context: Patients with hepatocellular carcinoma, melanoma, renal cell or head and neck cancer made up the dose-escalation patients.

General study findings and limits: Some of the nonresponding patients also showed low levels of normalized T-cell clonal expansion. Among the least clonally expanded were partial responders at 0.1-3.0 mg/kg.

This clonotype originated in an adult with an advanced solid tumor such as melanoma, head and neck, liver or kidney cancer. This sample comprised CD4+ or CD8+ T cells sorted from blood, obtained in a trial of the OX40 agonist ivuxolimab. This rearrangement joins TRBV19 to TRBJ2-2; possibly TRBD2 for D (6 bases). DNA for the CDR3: TGTGCCAGTAGTATAGGGGGGGCGAACACCGGGGAGCTGTTTTTT. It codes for CASSIGGANTGELFF.